This T cell receptor beta chain was retrieved from a study of blood T cell repertoires in COVID-19. About the study: Donors in the United States, Italy and Spain gave samples during acute or convalescent COVID-19. The cDNA or gDNA used as material had been derived from T cells, B-cell-depleted T cells, or PBMCs.

The CDR3 has 14 residues. Germline V gives CDR1 SGHNT, CDR2 YYREEE (reference sequence). Trimming took 2 bases from V and 5 from J; bases not matched to a gene: 5. Seattle patients were enrolled while actively infected and followed longitudinally. In the source study's methods: Amplified reference gene primers provided the basis for estimating nucleated cell counts. TCRdb keeps only in-frame clones here, not all; method: immunoSEQ multiplex PCR. D and trimming were read from the DNA, whereas the V and J calls and clone size are those reported in that table. The table lists about 180,000 clones, 65% to 85% of them singletons. This clone was recorded once.

Specimen: peripheral blood. The chain joins TRBV5-4 to TRBJ2-5, with TRBD1 identical over 8 bases. The source of this sequence is a woman aged 35 to 49 with COVID-19, enrolled during active disease. As DNA, the CDR3 is TGTGCCAGCAGCTTCCGACAGGGGCAGGAGACCCAGTACTTC. Its translation is CASSFRQGQETQYF.